This T cell receptor (beta chain) was obtained from a study of T cell clusters in autoimmune cytopenias. In the study overall: A median of about 50,000 TRB reads per sample yielded a median around 2,500 distinct clonotypes.

TRB was amplified by touch-down multiplex PCR, primer pools A and B combined. TCRdb reanalyzed the multiplex PCR reads, giving one entry per CDR3 protein sequence and no DNA. The specimen's table records about 12,000 distinct CDR3 sequences. TRB amplification used 250 ng of peripheral blood genomic DNA. The germline gives CDR1 LNHDA, CDR2 SQIVND (reference sequence). The CDR3 runs to 14 residues. Measured by frequency, this clonotype is medium-sized. What it binds is unknown. Study results and caveats: Primary autoimmune cytopenia patients appeared to lack physiological T cell clusters present in healthy donors. Functional roles of the in silico T cell clusters still await experimental validation.

V and J are TRBV19 and TRBJ2-2; the D call of TRBD1 rests on TCRdb alone, since no DNA is present to check it. The TCR originated in a human donor with an autoimmune cytopenia or autoimmune hepatitis (not recorded which). Sequencing was done on a sample of peripheral blood. The CDR3 sequence: CASKRTANTGELFF.